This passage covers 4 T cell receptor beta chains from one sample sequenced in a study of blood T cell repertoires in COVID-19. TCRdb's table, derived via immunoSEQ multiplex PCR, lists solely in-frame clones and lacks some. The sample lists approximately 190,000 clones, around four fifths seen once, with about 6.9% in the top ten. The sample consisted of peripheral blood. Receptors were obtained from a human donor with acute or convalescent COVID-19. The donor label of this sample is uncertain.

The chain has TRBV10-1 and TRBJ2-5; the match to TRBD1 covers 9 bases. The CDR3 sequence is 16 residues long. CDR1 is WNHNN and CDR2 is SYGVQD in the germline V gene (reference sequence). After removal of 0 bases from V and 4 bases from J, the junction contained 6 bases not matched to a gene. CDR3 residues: CASSESGGQGGETQYF. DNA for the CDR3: TGCGCCAGCAGTGAGTCGGGGGGACAGGGAGGAGAGACCCAGTACTTC.

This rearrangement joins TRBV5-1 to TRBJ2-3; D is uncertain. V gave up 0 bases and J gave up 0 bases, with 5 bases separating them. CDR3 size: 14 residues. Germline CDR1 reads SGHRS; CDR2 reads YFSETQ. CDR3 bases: TGCGCCAGCAGCTTGGGTAAAAGCACAGATACGCAGTATTTT. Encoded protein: CASSLGKSTDTQYF.

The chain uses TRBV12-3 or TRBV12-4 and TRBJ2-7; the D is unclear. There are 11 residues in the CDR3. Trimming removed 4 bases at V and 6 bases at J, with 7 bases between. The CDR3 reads CASSWAVEQYF. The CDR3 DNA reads TGTGCCAGCAGTTGGGCTGTCGAGCAGTACTTC.

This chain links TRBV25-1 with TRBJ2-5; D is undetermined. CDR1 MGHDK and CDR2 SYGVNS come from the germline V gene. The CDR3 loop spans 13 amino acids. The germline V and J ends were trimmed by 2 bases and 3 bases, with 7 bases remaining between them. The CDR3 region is CASSEISKETQYF. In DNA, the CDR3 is TGTGCCAGCAGTGAAATCTCTAAAGAGACCCAGTACTTC.